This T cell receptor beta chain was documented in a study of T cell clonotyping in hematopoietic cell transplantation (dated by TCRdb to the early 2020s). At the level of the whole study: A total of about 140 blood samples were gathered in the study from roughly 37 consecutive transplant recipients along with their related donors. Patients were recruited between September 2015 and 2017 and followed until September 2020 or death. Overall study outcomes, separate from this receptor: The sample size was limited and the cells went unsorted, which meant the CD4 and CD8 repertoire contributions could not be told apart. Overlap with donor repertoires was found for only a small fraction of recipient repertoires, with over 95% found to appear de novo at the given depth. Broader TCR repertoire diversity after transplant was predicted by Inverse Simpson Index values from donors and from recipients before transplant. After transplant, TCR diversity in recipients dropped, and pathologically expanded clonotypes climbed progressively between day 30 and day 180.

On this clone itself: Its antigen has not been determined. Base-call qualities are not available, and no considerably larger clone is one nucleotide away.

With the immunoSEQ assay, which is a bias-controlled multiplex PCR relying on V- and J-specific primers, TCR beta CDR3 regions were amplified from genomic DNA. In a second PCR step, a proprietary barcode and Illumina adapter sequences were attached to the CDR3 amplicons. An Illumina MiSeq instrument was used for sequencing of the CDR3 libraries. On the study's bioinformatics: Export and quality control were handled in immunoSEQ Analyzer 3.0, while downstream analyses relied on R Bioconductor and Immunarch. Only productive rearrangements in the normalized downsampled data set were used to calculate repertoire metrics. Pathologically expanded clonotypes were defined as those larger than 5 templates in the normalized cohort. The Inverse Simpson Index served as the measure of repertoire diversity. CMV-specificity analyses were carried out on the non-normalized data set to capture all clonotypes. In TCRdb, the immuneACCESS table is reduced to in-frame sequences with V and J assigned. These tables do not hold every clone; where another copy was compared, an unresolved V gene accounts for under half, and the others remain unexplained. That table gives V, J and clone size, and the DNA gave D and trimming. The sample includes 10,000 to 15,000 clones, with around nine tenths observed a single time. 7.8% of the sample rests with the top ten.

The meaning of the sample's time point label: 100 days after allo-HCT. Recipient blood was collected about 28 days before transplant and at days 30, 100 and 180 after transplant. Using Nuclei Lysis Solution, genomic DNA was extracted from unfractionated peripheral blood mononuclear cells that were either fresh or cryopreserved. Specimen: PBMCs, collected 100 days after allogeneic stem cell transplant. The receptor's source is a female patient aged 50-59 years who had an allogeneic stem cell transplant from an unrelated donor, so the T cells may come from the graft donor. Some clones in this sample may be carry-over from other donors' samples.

In nucleotide form, the sequence is TGCGCCAGCAGGGGGGGAGTGGGCTACAATGAGCAGTTCTTC. The translation is CASRGGVGYNEQFF. The chain couples TRBV10-2 to TRBJ2-1; TRBD2 is possibly the D segment (6 matching bases). V was cut back by 6 bases and J by 3 bases, leaving a gap of 12 bases between them. The germline V gene provides CDR1 WSHSY and CDR2 SAAADI. The CDR3 runs 14 residues from the cysteine to the phenylalanine. The sequence is cut down to CDR3 DNA, 42 bases in frame from base 1.